This T cell receptor (beta chain) was profiled in a study of post-analysis software for immune sequencing data. The CDR3 runs to 13 residues. Germline CDR1 MNHEY, CDR2 SVGAGI. Trimming took 6 bases from V and 5 from J, leaving 13 bases between them. Broader study findings: Higher frequency in patients than in controls was seen for about five TRBV segments, with TRBV5-6, TRBV5-1 and TRBV20-1 among them.

This clonotype was counted only a few times. No antigen is known for it. Presence of unique molecular identifiers characterized the TCR beta cDNA libraries. From the PCR reads, TCRdb called clonotypes with MiXCR, one entry per CDR3 protein. The sample consists of 450,000 to 650,000 distinct CDR3 sequences, roughly 45% of them appearing once. The material sequenced was blood. This chain uses TRBV6-5 with TRBJ1-2, with TRBD1 as a possible D gene (5 bases). The origin of this receptor is a girl between 10 and 17 years old with multiple sclerosis. The DNA of the CDR3 is TGTGCCAGCAGACATGGACACGGATATGGCTACACCTTC. Its translation: CASRHGHGYGYTF.